The text below deals with one T cell receptor beta chain. The antigen is undetermined. TCRdb re-called the 5' RACE reads; one entry per CDR3 protein, DNA not given. In total, the table holds about 550,000 distinct CDR3 sequences. The source of the sample is a study of T cells expressing NK-cell markers. Findings of the study overall: More than 5 of the donors carried dominant NKG2C+ clonotypes that took up about 1.0-7.5% of their CD8+ T cells.

CDR1 and CDR2 from the germline V gene are SQVTM and ANQGSEA. CDR3 length: 14 residues. Sequenced sample: blood T cells: a sorted CD56 or NKG2C T cell subset, CD4+ or CD8+ T cells, or bulk PBMC T cells (not recorded which). V usage is TRBV29-1 and J usage is TRBJ2-1; TCRdb's assignment of TRBD1 cannot be checked, as there is no DNA. The TCR comes from a man aged 18 to 29 in good health. CDR3 amino acids: CSVEEGHLGNEQFF.